This T cell receptor beta chain stems from a study of human T cells and chemical hapten exposure. Study-level results: There was no change with DPC sensitization in TCRs above 1 in 1000 frequency.

Germline V gene data show CDR1 as SGHDN and CDR2 as FVKESK. With V trimmed by 2 bases and J by 6 bases, 7 bases remained unmatched. The CDR3 length is 16 residues. Concerning this clonotype itself: The antigen is unknown.

Time point denoted: healthy volunteer bleed at 2 weeks. The template was total RNA from unfractionated whole blood. TCRdb passed the RACE reads through MiXCR, listing each CDR3 protein once. This table has around 130,000 distinct CDR3 sequences, 9% to 10% appearing once. The chain couples TRBV14 to TRBJ2-2; TRBD1 agrees at 9 bases. Input material: whole blood. The origin of this receptor is a male donor in good health. Some clones in this sample may be carry-over from other donors' samples. The CDR3 nucleotides read TGTGCCAGCAGCCAAATACAGGGGGCGCGTGCCGGGGAGCTGTTTTTT. The encoded protein is CASSQIQGARAGELFF.